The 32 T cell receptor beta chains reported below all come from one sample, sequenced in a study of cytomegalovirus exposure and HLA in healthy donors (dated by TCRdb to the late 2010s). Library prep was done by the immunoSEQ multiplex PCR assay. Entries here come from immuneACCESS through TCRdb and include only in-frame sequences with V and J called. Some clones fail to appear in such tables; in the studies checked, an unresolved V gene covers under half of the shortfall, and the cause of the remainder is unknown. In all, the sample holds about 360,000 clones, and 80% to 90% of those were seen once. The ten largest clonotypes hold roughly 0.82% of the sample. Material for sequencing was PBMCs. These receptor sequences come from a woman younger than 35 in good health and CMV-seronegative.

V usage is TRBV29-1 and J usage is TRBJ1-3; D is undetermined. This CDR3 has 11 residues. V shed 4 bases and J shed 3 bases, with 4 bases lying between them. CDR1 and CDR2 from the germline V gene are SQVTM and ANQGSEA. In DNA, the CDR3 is TGCAGCGTTGCGGGTGGAAACACCATATATTTT. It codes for CSVAGGNTIYF.

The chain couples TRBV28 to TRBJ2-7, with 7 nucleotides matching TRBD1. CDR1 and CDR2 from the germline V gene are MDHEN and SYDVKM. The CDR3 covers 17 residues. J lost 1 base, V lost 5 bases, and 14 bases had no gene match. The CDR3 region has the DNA TGTGCCAGCAGTCCGAACGACAGGGTAAGCTCATCCTACGAGCAGTACTTC. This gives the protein CASSPNDRVSSSYEQYF.

The CDR3 region has the DNA TGCAGCGTTGCTCCGGGACTACCCCACAATGAGCAGTTCTTC. Translation: CSVAPGLPHNEQFF. The V and J genes are TRBV29-1 and TRBJ2-1; 7 nucleotides line up with TRBD2. Trimming cost V 4 bases and J 5 bases; bases outside gene matches: 8. This CDR3 has 14 amino acids. Germline V CDR1 and CDR2: SQVTM, ANQGSEA.

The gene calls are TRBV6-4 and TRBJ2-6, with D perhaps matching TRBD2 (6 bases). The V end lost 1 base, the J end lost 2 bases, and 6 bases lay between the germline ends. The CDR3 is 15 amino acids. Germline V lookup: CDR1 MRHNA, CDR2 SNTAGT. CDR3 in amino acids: CASSDWGAGANVLTF. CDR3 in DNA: TGTGCCAGCAGTGACTGGGGGGCTGGGGCCAACGTCCTGACTTTC.

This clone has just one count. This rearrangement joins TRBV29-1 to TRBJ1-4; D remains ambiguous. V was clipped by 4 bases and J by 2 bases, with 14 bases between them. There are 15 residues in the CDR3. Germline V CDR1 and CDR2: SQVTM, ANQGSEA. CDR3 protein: CSVATTVRTNEKLFF. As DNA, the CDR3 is TGCAGCGTTGCGACTACCGTCCGGACTAATGAAAAACTGTTTTTT. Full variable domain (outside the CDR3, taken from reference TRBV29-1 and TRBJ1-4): SAVISQKPSRDICQRGTSLTIQCQVDSQVTMMFWYRQQPGQSLTLIATANQGSEATYESGFVIDKFPISRPNLTFSTLTVSNMSPEDSSIYLCSVATTVRTNEKLFFGSGTQLSVL.

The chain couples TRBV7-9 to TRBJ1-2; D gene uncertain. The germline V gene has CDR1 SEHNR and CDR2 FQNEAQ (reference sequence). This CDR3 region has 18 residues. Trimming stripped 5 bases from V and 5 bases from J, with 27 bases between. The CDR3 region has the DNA TGTGCCAGCAGCAATAGTACGCCTTGGGCAATTTCACAGTATGGCTACACCTTC. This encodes CASSNSTPWAISQYGYTF.

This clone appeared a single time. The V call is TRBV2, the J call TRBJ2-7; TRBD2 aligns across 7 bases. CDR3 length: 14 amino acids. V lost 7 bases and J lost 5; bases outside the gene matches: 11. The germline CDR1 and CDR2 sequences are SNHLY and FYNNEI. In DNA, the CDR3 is TGTGCCAGCAAAGTTGCGGGCGGGAGCAACGAGCAGTACTTC. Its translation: CASKVAGGSNEQYF.

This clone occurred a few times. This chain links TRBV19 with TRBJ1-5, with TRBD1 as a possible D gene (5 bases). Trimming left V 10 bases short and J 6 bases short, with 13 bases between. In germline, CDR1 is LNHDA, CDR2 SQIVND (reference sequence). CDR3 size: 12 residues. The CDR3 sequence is CATRDFFQPQHF. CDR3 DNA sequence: TGTGCCACCCGGGACTTCTTTCAGCCCCAGCATTTT.

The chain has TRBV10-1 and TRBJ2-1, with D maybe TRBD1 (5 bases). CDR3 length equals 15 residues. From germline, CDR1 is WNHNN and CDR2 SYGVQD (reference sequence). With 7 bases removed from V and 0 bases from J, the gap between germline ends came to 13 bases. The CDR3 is CASIDTRASYNEQFF. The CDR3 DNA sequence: TGCGCCAGCATTGACACCAGGGCCTCCTACAATGAGCAGTTCTTC.

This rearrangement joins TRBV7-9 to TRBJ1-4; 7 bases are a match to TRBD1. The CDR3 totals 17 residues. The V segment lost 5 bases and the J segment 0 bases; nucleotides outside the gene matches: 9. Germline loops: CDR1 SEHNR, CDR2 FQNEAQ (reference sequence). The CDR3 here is CASSTGTELPTNEKLFF. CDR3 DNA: TGTGCCAGCAGCACCGGGACAGAACTGCCAACTAATGAAAAACTGTTTTTT.

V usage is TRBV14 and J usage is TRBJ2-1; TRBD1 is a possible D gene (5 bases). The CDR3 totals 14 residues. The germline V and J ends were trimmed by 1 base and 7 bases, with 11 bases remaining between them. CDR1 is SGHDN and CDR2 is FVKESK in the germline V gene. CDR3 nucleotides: TGTGCCAGCAGCCAAGGCACAGGCACGAATGAGCAGTTCTTC. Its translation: CASSQGTGTNEQFF.

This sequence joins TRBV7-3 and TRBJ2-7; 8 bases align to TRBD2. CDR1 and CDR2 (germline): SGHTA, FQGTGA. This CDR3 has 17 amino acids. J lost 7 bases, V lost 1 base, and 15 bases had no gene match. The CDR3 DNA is TGTGCCAGCAGCTTAAAGCCGGCAAGAAGCGGGAGTCCTGAGCAGTACTTC. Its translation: CASSLKPARSGSPEQYF.

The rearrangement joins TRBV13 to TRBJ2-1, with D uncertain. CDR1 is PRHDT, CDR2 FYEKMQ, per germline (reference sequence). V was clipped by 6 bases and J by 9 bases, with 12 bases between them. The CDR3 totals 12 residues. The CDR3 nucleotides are TGTGCCAGCAGTTTATTAGCAAGTGAGCAGTTCTTC. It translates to CASSLLASEQFF.

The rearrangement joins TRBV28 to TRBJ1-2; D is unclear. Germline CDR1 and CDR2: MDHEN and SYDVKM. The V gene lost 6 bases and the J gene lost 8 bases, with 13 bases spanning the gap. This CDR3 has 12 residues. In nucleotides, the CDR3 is TGTGCCAGCAGCCTAGGAGGGCTGGGCTACACCTTC. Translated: CASSLGGLGYTF.

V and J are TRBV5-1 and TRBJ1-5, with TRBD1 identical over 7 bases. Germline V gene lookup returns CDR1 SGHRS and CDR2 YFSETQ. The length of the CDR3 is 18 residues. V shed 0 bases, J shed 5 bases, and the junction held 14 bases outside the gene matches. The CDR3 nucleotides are TGCGCCAGCAGCTTGGTTCCGTCTTCCGGGACAGTTCATCAGCCCCAGCATTTT. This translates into CASSLVPSSGTVHQPQHF.

CDR3 sequence (DNA): TGTGCCAGCAGCTTATCCACAGTAAACACTGAAGCTTTCTTT. Translating it yields CASSLSTVNTEAFF. The gene calls are TRBV7-9 and TRBJ1-1; D gene uncertain. Germline-derived CDR1 and CDR2 are SEHNR and FQNEAQ (reference sequence). V lost 2 bases, J lost 2 bases, and 9 bases lay in between. The CDR3 is made up of 14 amino acids.

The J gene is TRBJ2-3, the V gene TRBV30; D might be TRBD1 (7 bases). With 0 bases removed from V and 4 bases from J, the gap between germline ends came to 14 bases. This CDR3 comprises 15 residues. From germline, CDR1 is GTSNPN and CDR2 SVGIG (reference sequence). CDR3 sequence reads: CAWSVGGREADTQYF. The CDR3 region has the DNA TGTGCCTGGAGTGTAGGGGGCAGGGAGGCAGATACGCAGTATTTT.

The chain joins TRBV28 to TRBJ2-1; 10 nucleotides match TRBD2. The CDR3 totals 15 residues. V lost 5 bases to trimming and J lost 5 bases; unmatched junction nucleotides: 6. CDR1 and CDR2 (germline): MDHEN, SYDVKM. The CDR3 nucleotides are TGTGCCAGCAGTCGGCCGGGACTAGCGAACAATGAGCAGTTCTTC. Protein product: CASSRPGLANNEQFF.

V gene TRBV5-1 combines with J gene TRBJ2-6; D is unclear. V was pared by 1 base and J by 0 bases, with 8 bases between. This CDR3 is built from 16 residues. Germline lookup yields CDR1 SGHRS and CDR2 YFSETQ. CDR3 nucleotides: TGCGCCAGCAGCTTGCCGGGTCCCTCTGGGGCCAACGTCCTGACTTTC. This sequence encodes CASSLPGPSGANVLTF.

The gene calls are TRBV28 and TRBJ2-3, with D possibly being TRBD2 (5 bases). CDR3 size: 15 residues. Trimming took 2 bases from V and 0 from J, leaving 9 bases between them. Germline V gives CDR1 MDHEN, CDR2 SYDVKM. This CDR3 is CASSLASGSTDTQYF. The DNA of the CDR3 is TGTGCCAGCAGTTTAGCGAGCGGCAGCACAGATACGCAGTATTTT. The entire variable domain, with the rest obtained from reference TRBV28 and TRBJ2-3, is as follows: DVKVTQSSRYLVKRTGEKVFLECVQDMDHENMFWYRQDPGLGLRLIYFSYDVKMKEKGDIPEGYSVSREKKERFSLILESASTNQTSMYLCASSLASGSTDTQYFGPGTRLTVL.

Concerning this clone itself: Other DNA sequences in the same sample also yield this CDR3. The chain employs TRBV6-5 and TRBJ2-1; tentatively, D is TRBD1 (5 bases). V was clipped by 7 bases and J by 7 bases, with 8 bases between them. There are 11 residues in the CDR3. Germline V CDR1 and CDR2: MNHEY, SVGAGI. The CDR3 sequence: CASTQGNEQFF. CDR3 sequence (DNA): TGTGCCAGCACCCAGGGTAATGAGCAGTTCTTC.

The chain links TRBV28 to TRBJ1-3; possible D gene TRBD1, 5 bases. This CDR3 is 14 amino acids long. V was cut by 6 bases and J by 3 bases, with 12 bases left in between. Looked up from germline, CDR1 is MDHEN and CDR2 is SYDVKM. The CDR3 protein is CASSNWGGGNTIYF. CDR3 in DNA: TGTGCCAGCAGCAATTGGGGGGGTGGAAACACCATATATTTT.

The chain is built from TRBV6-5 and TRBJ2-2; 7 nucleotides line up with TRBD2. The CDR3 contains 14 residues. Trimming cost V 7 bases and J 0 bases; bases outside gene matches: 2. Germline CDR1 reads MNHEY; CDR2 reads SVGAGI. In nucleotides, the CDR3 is TGTGCCAGCAAAAGCGGGGCGAACACCGGGGAGCTGTTTTTT. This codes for CASKSGANTGELFF.

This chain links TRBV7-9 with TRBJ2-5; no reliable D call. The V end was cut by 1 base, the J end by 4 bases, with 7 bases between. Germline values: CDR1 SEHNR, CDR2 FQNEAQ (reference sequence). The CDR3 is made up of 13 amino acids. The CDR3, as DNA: TGTGCCAGCAGCTTAGAGACATCAGAGACCCAGTACTTC. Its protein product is CASSLETSETQYF.

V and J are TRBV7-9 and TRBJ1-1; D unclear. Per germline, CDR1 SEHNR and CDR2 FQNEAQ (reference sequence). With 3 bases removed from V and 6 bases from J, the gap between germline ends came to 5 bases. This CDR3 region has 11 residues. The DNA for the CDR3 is TGTGCCAGCAGCTTCAGTGCTGAAGCTTTCTTT. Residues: CASSFSAEAFF. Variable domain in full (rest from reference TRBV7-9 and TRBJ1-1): DTGVSQNPRHKITKRGQNVTFRCDPISEHNRLYWYRQTLGQGPEFLTYFQNEAQLEKSRLLSDRFSAERPKGSFSTLEIQRTEQGDSAMYLCASSFSAEAFFGQGTRLTVV.

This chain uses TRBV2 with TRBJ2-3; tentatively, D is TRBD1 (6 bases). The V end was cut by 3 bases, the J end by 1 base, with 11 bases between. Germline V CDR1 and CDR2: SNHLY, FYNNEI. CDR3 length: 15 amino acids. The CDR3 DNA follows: TGTGCCAGCAGTGATATCAACAGGGGCACAGATACGCAGTATTTT. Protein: CASSDINRGTDTQYF.

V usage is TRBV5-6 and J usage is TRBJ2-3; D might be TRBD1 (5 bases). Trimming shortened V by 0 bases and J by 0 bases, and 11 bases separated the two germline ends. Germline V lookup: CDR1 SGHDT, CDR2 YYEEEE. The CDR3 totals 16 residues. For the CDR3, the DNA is TGTGCCAGCAGCTTGGGTGTAGGGGCGAGCACAGATACGCAGTATTTT. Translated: CASSLGVGASTDTQYF.

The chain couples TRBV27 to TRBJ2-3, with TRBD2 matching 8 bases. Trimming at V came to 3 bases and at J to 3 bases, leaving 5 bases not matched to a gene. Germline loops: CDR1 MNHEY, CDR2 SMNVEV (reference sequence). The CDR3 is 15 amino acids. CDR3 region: CASSFGQRGTDTQYF. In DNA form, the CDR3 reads TGTGCCAGCAGTTTCGGCCAGCGGGGGACAGATACGCAGTATTTT.

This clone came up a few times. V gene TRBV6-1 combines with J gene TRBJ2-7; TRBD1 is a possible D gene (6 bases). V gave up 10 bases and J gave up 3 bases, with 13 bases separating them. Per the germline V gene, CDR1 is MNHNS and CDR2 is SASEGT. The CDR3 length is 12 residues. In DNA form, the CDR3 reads TGTGCCACTCAGGACAGATACTACGAGCAGTACTTC. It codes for CATQDRYYEQYF.

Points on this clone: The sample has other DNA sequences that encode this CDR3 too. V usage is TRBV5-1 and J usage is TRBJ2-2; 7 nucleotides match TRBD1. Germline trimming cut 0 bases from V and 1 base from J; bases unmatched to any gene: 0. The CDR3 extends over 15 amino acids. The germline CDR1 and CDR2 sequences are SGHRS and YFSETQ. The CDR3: CASSLGQGNTGELFF. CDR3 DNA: TGCGCCAGCAGCTTGGGACAGGGGAACACCGGGGAGCTGTTTTTT.

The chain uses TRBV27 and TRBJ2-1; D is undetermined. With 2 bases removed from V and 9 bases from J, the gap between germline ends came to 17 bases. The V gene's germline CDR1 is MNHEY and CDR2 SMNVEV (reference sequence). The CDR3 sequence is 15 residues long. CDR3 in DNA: TGTGCCAGCAGTTTAAACGAAAGGTTTTCGGGTGAGCAGTTCTTC. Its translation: CASSLNERFSGEQFF.

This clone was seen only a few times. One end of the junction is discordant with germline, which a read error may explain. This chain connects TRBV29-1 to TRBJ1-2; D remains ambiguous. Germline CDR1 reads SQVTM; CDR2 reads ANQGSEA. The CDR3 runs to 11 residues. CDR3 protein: CSVAGFGPDDF. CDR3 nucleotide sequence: TGCAGCGTAGCGGGGTTTGGGCCTGATGACTTC.